The text below deals with one T cell receptor beta chain. This sample is drawn from a study of patients and donors after allogeneic stem cell transplantation. Trimming stripped 6 bases from V and 4 bases from J, with 13 bases between. Looked up from germline, CDR1 is DFQATT and CDR2 is SNEGSKA (reference sequence). The CDR3 is made up of 14 amino acids. From the RT-PCR reads, TCRdb called clonotypes with MiXCR, one entry per CDR3 protein. The sample has roughly 940,000 distinct CDR3 sequences; under 20% are singletons. The sequencing sample was made of blood, either unsorted or a sorted T cell fraction (not recorded which). The sequence was obtained from a human donor who was either an allogeneic HSCT recipient or a stem cell or donor lymphocyte infusion donor (not recorded which). It is not recorded whose cells these are; they may come from a transplant donor. The chain is built from TRBV20-1 and TRBJ2-6, with D possibly being TRBD1 or TRBD2 (6 bases each). CDR3 sequence reads: CSASQGRGANVLTF. The CDR3 region has the DNA TGCAGTGCCTCGCAGGGGAGGGGGGCCAACGTCCTGACTTTC.